Below, 12 T cell receptor beta chains from the same sample are listed, as sequenced in a study of T cell responses to AZD1222 COVID-19 vaccine. Data came from immunoSEQ multiplex PCR; TCRdb stores just in-frame clones and leaves some out. The profile shows 120,000 or so clones, roughly 91% of them singletons. The specimen was peripheral blood, collected on day 0 of MenACWY control vaccination. Receptors originate from an adult in good health.

The rearrangement joins TRBV7-2 to TRBJ2-2, with D possibly matching TRBD2 (6 bases). CDR1 is SGHTA, CDR2 FQGNSA, per germline. The CDR3 extends over 14 amino acids. The ends were cut back, 5 bases at V and 7 bases at J, with 14 bases in the middle. CDR3 residues: CASSPIAANGELFF. The CDR3 nucleotides are TGTGCCAGCAGCCCCATAGCGGCTAACGGGGAGCTGTTTTTT.

V is TRBV7-9 and J is TRBJ2-7, with D perhaps matching TRBD1 (6 bases). Germline V CDR1 and CDR2: SEHNR, FQNEAQ (reference sequence). Trimming pared 4 bases from V and 3 bases from J, leaving 10 bases between. The CDR3 length is 13 residues. This CDR3 reads CASSYGQLYEQYF. CDR3 nucleotide sequence: TGTGCCAGCAGCTATGGACAGCTCTACGAGCAGTACTTC.

This clone was observed a single time. The CDR3 sequence: CASSWTSGRYEQYF. The CDR3 DNA is TGTGCCAGCAGTTGGACTAGCGGGAGATACGAGCAGTACTTC. The chain links TRBV7-8 to TRBJ2-7; 13 positions match TRBD2. CDR1 is SGHVS, CDR2 FQNEAQ, per germline. This CDR3 has 14 residues. Trimming removed 6 bases from V and 4 bases from J; junction bases left unmatched: 3.

The chain joins TRBV11-1 to TRBJ2-3; TRBD1 agrees at 7 bases. Germline assignment: CDR1 SGHAT and CDR2 FQDESV (reference sequence). Unmatched junction bases numbered 4, after V lost 8 bases and J lost 8 bases. The CDR3 is 11 residues long. CDR3 bases: TGTGCCAGCTCCTACAGGGGTACGCAGTATTTT. Encoded protein: CASSYRGTQYF.

This clone was seen a handful of times. The chain joins TRBV6-1 to TRBJ2-7, with TRBD2 as a possible D gene (6 bases). The CDR3 is 15 residues long. The germline V and J ends were trimmed by 1 base and 1 base, with 11 bases remaining between them. Germline values: CDR1 MNHNS, CDR2 SASEGT. The CDR3 DNA sequence: TGTGCCAGCAGTGAAGGTGGGGCGGGGTCCTACGAGCAGTACTTC. Encoded protein: CASSEGGAGSYEQYF.

The rearrangement uses TRBV5-4 and TRBJ2-5; no firm D call. The CDR3 sequence is 14 residues long. CDR1 SGHNT and CDR2 YYREEE come from the germline V gene (reference sequence). V lost 1 base, J lost 2 bases, and 9 bases lay in between. The CDR3 is CASSLTVGQETQYF. The CDR3 coding sequence is TGTGCCAGCAGCTTGACAGTGGGACAAGAGACCCAGTACTTC. Looking up the rest from reference TRBV5-4 and TRBJ2-5 gives the full variable domain: ETGVTQSPTHLIKTRGQQVTLRCSSQSGHNTVSWYQQALGQGPQFIFQYYREEENGRGNFPPRFSGLQFPNYSSELNVNALELDDSALYLCASSLTVGQETQYFGPGTRLLVL.

The chain employs TRBV7-2 and TRBJ2-1; TRBD1 agrees at 7 bases. Germline assignment: CDR1 SGHTA and CDR2 FQGNSA. V lost 1 base, J lost 9 bases, and 12 bases stayed unmatched. The CDR3 spans 16 residues. The CDR3 sequence is CASSLDGQVMSGEQFF. DNA of the CDR3: TGTGCCAGCAGCTTAGACGGACAGGTAATGAGTGGTGAGCAGTTCTTC. Looking up the rest from reference TRBV7-2 and TRBJ2-1 gives the full variable domain: GAGVSQSPSNKVTEKGKDVELRCDPISGHTALYWYRQSLGQGLEFLIYFQGNSAPDKSGLPSDRFSAERTGGSVSTLTIQRTQQEDSAVYLCASSLDGQVMSGEQFFGPGTRLTVL.

V gene TRBV3-1 (or the pseudogene TRBV3-2) combines with J gene TRBJ1-1, with 7 bases lining up with TRBD1. In germline, CDR1 is LGHDT, CDR2 YNNKEL (reference sequence). The CDR3 consists of 14 residues. V was clipped by 2 bases and J by 1 base; unmatched bases: 1. The CDR3 nucleotides are TGTGCCAGCAGCCAACGGGACAGGAACACTGAAGCTTTCTTT. This codes for CASSQRDRNTEAFF.

This chain links TRBV7-2 with TRBJ2-5, with no clear D. This CDR3 contains 13 residues. Germline V CDR1 and CDR2: SGHTA, FQGNSA. The V end lost 3 bases, the J end lost 4 bases, and 9 bases lay between the germline ends. In DNA form, the CDR3 reads TGTGCCAGCAGCTTTACCTTCGGAGAGACCCAGTACTTC. Translating gives CASSFTFGETQYF.

The chain is built from TRBV3-1 (or the pseudogene TRBV3-2) and TRBJ1-4, with D unresolved. The V gene lost 0 bases and the J gene lost 1 base, with 9 bases spanning the gap. In germline, CDR1 is LGHDT, CDR2 YNNKEL (reference sequence). The CDR3 loop spans 16 amino acids. The CDR3 DNA reads TGTGCCAGCAGCCAAGATCTGGGCAGAACTAATGAAAAACTGTTTTTT. This sequence encodes CASSQDLGRTNEKLFF.

V is TRBV18 and J is TRBJ2-2; TRBD1 matches 7 bases. The ends lost 3 bases at V and 6 bases at J; junction bases unmatched: 1. The germline V gene has CDR1 KGHSH and CDR2 LQKENI. This CDR3 is 13 amino acids long. CDR3 coding DNA: TGTGCCAGCTCACCTAGGGGGCCCGGGGAGCTGTTTTTT. This encodes CASSPRGPGELFF.

The V and J genes are TRBV18 and TRBJ1-2, with D hard to call. The V and J ends lost 3 bases and 1 base respectively, with 9 bases between them. The CDR3 loop spans 14 amino acids. Germline V gives CDR1 KGHSH, CDR2 LQKENI. The CDR3: CASSPGRINYGYTF. The CDR3 DNA is TGTGCCAGCTCACCCGGAAGGATTAACTATGGCTACACCTTC.